This TCR beta chain was captured in a study of T cell repertoires in cytomegalovirus infection. Study-level results: Clonotype analysis showed dominance of the ex vivo response by HLA-C-restricted CMV-specific TCR beta clonotypes.

TCRdb re-called the reads through MiXCR, storing one row per CDR3 protein. The table includes 250,000 to 300,000 distinct CDR3 sequences, approximately 13% detected once. This clonotype was recorded many times. The antigen is not known. Germline-derived CDR1 and CDR2 are SGHTA and FQGNSA. V shed 5 bases and J shed 9 bases, with 17 bases lying between them. This CDR3 has 14 amino acids. This TCR derives from a human donor in good health (CMV status not recorded). Some clones in this sample may be carry-over from other donors' samples. This rearrangement joins TRBV7-2 to TRBJ1-5, with D unclear. Sequences were obtained from PBMCs. CDR3 protein: CASSPGAGPGPQHF. DNA of the CDR3: TGTGCCAGCAGCCCCGGAGCAGGACCAGGGCCCCAGCATTTT.